Below, 21 T cell receptor beta chains from the same sample are listed, as sequenced in a study of blood T cell repertoires in COVID-19. Produced via immunoSEQ multiplex PCR; TCRdb's table is partial and in-frame only. The repertoire holds approximately 100,000 clones, roughly 90% seen once, with 19% in the top ten. The sequencing input was peripheral blood. The receptors come from a human donor with acute or convalescent COVID-19. The donor label of this sample is uncertain.

J is TRBJ2-3 and V is TRBV5-1, with a tentative D call TRBD1 (6 bases). Germline values: CDR1 SGHRS, CDR2 YFSETQ. There are 18 residues in the CDR3. Deletions cut 5 bases from V and 0 bases from J, with 22 bases between. CDR3 sequence (DNA): TGCGCCAGCAGATGGGTCAGGGGACATAAGCCTAGCACAGATACGCAGTATTTT. This codes for CASRWVRGHKPSTDTQYF.

CDR3 nucleotide sequence: TGTGCCAGCAGCTTATTGCTAGCGGCAACGTACAATGAGCAGTTCTTC. This translates into CASSLLLAATYNEQFF. The chain joins TRBV7-6 to TRBJ2-1, with TRBD2 identical over 7 bases. CDR1 is SGHVS, CDR2 FNYEAQ, per germline. The CDR3 sequence is 16 residues long. The trim removed 2 bases at V and 4 bases at J, leaving 8 bases unmatched.

The table lists this clone with a count of one. This rearrangement joins TRBV9 to TRBJ1-1; D is undetermined. Trimming took 6 bases from V and 1 from J, leaving 7 bases between them. The germline CDR1 and CDR2 sequences are SGDLS and YYNGEE. CDR3 length: 12 residues. The CDR3 reads CASTTGNTEAFF. The CDR3 DNA sequence: TGTGCCAGCACGACGGGGAACACTGAAGCTTTCTTT. The variable domain in full, with the rest retrieved from reference TRBV9 and TRBJ1-1, is DSGVTQTPKHLITATGQRVTLRCSPRSGDLSVYWYQQSLDQGLQFLIQYYNGEERAKGNILERFSAQQFPDLHSELNLSSLELGDSALYFCASTTGNTEAFFGQGTRLTVV.

The V and J genes are TRBV7-9 and TRBJ1-3; D remains unclear. From germline, CDR1 is SEHNR and CDR2 FQNEAQ (reference sequence). The CDR3 is 16 amino acids. Between the trimmed V and J ends, which lost 5 bases and 0 bases, there was a span of 14 bases. CDR3: CASSLRQKHSGNTIYF. CDR3 nucleotides: TGTGCCAGCAGCCTAAGACAAAAACACTCTGGAAACACCATATATTTT.

The V gene is TRBV28, the J gene TRBJ2-7, with 12 bases identical to TRBD1. CDR3 length: 16 residues. In germline, CDR1 is MDHEN, CDR2 SYDVKM. With V trimmed by 5 bases and J by 4 bases, 9 bases remained unmatched. The CDR3 sequence: CASSPGGTGGFYEQYF. DNA of the CDR3: TGTGCCAGCAGTCCCGGAGGGACAGGGGGCTTTTACGAGCAGTACTTC.

V is TRBV18 and J is TRBJ2-3; D unresolved. CDR1 and CDR2 (germline): KGHSH, LQKENI. The CDR3 covers 11 residues. Trimming took 3 bases from V and 5 from J, leaving 3 bases between them. CDR3 bases: TGTGCCAGCTCACCCCGAGATACGCAGTATTTT. Translated: CASSPRDTQYF.

The genes are TRBV4-1 and TRBJ1-3; possible D gene TRBD1, 6 bases. Germline V gives CDR1 MGHRA, CDR2 YSYEKL. The CDR3 is 15 amino acids. V was shortened by 4 bases and J by 2 bases, with 12 bases between the two germline ends. The CDR3 DNA follows: TGCGCCAGCAGCCCCCAGGGGCGACCTGGAAACACCATATATTTT. Translating it yields CASSPQGRPGNTIYF.

This chain joins TRBV28 and TRBJ1-4; D perhaps matches TRBD1 (6 bases). This CDR3 is 14 amino acids long. CDR1 MDHEN and CDR2 SYDVKM come from the germline V gene. Between the trimmed V and J ends, which lost 5 bases and 8 bases, there was a span of 15 bases. In DNA, the CDR3 is TGTGCCAGCAGTAGGGGACAAAGTAGGGAAAAACTGTTTTTT. It translates to CASSRGQSREKLFF.

The chain links TRBV18 to TRBJ2-2; D might be TRBD1 (6 bases). Germline CDR1 and CDR2: KGHSH and LQKENI. Trimming took off 1 base at V and 4 bases at J, with 10 bases between the two ends. The CDR3 is made up of 15 amino acids. In DNA form, the CDR3 reads TGTGCCAGCTCACCACTGGACAGTCCCACCGGGGAGCTGTTTTTT. This translates into CASSPLDSPTGELFF.

The chain uses TRBV11-2 and TRBJ2-1; perhaps TRBD1 as D (6 bases). The CDR3 covers 14 residues. V was cut by 0 bases and J by 10 bases, with 13 bases left in between. Germline CDR1 and CDR2: SGHAT and FQNNGV. The CDR3 sequence is CASSLEGRGREQFF. DNA of the CDR3: TGTGCCAGCAGCTTAGAAGGCAGGGGAAGGGAGCAGTTCTTC. The whole variable domain, remainder taken from reference TRBV11-2 and TRBJ2-1, is EAGVAQSPRYKIIEKRQSVAFWCNPISGHATLYWYQQILGQGPKLLIQFQNNGVVDDSQLPKDRFSAERLKGVDSTLKIQPAKLEDSAVYLCASSLEGRGREQFFGPGTRLTVL.

This clone was recorded only once. CDR3 loop: CASRQGPNEQFF. The CDR3 DNA is TGTGCCAGCAGACAGGGTCCCAATGAGCAGTTCTTC. The chain links TRBV6-5 to TRBJ2-1; weak D call: TRBD1 (6 bases). Between the trimmed V and J ends, which lost 6 bases and 6 bases, there was a span of 9 bases. Germline V gene data show CDR1 as MNHEY and CDR2 as SVGAGI. CDR3 length equals 12 residues.

The V gene is TRBV30, the J gene TRBJ2-1; D might be TRBD2 (5 bases). This CDR3 spans 13 amino acids. With 0 bases removed from V and 5 bases from J, the gap between germline ends came to 8 bases. The germline V gene has CDR1 GTSNPN and CDR2 SVGIG (reference sequence). In nucleotides, the CDR3 is TGTGCCTGGAGTGTACTAGTGGACAATGAGCAGTTCTTC. Its translation is CAWSVLVDNEQFF.

The chain uses TRBV2 and TRBJ1-1; 11 bases line up with TRBD1. This CDR3 is built from 14 residues. V shed 10 bases, J shed 5 bases, and the junction held 9 bases outside the gene matches. The germline CDR1 and CDR2 sequences are SNHLY and FYNNEI. CDR3 sequence: CAIRDRGSVTEAFF. In nucleotides, the CDR3 is TGTGCCATCCGGGACAGGGGGTCGGTGACTGAAGCTTTCTTT.

This chain connects TRBV14 to TRBJ1-2; D uncertain. CDR1 and CDR2 from the germline V gene are SGHDN and FVKESK. V lost 2 bases and J 10 bases, leaving 17 bases between the germline ends. The CDR3 contains 14 residues. The CDR3 reads CASSQRPRDSNYTF. As DNA, the CDR3 is TGTGCCAGCAGCCAACGTCCTAGAGATTCGAACTACACCTTC. Full variable domain (rest looked up from reference TRBV14 and TRBJ1-2): EAGVTQFPSHSVIEKGQTVTLRCDPISGHDNLYWYRRVMGKEIKFLLHFVKESKQDESGMPNNRFLAERTGGTYSTLKVQPAELEDSGVYFCASSQRPRDSNYTFGSGTRLTVV.

The chain links TRBV7-9 to TRBJ1-1, with TRBD1 identical over 7 bases. Losses at the gene ends were 5 bases for V and 5 bases for J; bases not matched to a gene: 5. The CDR3 has 13 amino acids. CDR1 and CDR2 from the germline V gene are SEHNR and FQNEAQ (reference sequence). The CDR3 sequence is CASSRSGGTEAFF. The CDR3 region has the DNA TGTGCCAGCAGCCGATCAGGGGGAACTGAAGCTTTCTTT.

The chain joins TRBV6-1 to TRBJ2-5, with D tentatively TRBD2 (6 bases). Trimming removed 3 bases from V and 4 bases from J, with 15 bases in between. CDR1 is MNHNS, CDR2 SASEGT, per germline. This CDR3 is 15 amino acids long. Here the CDR3 DNA reads TGTGCCAGCAGTGAGGAGGGCCGGTGGGGAGAGACCCAGTACTTC. This translates into CASSEEGRWGETQYF.

J is TRBJ2-5 and V is TRBV3-1 (or the pseudogene TRBV3-2), with 7 bases lining up with TRBD1. The CDR3 runs to 14 residues. With V trimmed by 3 bases and J by 6 bases, 7 bases remained unmatched. The germline V gene encodes CDR1 LGHDT and CDR2 YNNKEL (reference sequence). CDR3 coding DNA: TGTGCCAGCAGCCATAAGACAGGGCTGAAGACCCAGTACTTC. Translation: CASSHKTGLKTQYF.

The J gene is TRBJ2-2, the V gene TRBV18; tentative D call: TRBD2 (6 bases). Germline assignment: CDR1 KGHSH and CDR2 LQKENI. The CDR3 sequence is 15 residues long. Trimming removed 3 bases from V and 4 bases from J, with 12 bases in between. The CDR3, as DNA: TGTGCCAGCTCACCGGGACTTCAACTCACCGGGGAGCTGTTTTTT. Protein product: CASSPGLQLTGELFF.

This chain links TRBV7-8 with TRBJ2-5; 9 bases map to TRBD1. Looked up from germline, CDR1 is SGHVS and CDR2 is FQNEAQ. The length of the CDR3 is 15 residues. V lost 7 bases, J lost 7 bases, and 13 bases stayed unmatched. The CDR3 spells CASNPTRDRAMTQYF. The CDR3 bases are TGTGCCAGCAACCCAACCCGGGACAGGGCCATGACCCAGTACTTC. Variable domain in full (rest from reference TRBV7-8 and TRBJ2-5): GAGVSQSPRYKVAKRGQDVALRCDPISGHVSLFWYQQALGQGPEFLTYFQNEAQLDKSGLPSDRFFAERPEGSVSTLKIQRTQQEDSAVYLCASNPTRDRAMTQYFGPGTRLLVL.

This clone was observed a single time. This chain joins TRBV19 and TRBJ1-2; 9 nucleotides agree with TRBD1. V lost 6 bases and J lost 5; bases outside the gene matches: 1. The CDR3 has 12 residues. Germline CDR1 and CDR2: LNHDA and SQIVND (reference sequence). CDR3 amino acids: CASRDRGYGYTF. The DNA for the CDR3 is TGTGCCAGTAGGGACAGGGGATATGGCTACACCTTC.

CDR3 nucleotides: TGTGCCAGCAGCTCCAGGGGTTACACTGAAGCTTTCTTT. This codes for CASSSRGYTEAFF. The V and J genes are TRBV7-2 and TRBJ1-1; D perhaps matches TRBD1 (6 bases). The CDR3 is 13 amino acids. Germline V gene sequence: CDR1 SGHTA, CDR2 FQGNSA. V gave up 4 bases and J gave up 3 bases, with 9 bases separating them.